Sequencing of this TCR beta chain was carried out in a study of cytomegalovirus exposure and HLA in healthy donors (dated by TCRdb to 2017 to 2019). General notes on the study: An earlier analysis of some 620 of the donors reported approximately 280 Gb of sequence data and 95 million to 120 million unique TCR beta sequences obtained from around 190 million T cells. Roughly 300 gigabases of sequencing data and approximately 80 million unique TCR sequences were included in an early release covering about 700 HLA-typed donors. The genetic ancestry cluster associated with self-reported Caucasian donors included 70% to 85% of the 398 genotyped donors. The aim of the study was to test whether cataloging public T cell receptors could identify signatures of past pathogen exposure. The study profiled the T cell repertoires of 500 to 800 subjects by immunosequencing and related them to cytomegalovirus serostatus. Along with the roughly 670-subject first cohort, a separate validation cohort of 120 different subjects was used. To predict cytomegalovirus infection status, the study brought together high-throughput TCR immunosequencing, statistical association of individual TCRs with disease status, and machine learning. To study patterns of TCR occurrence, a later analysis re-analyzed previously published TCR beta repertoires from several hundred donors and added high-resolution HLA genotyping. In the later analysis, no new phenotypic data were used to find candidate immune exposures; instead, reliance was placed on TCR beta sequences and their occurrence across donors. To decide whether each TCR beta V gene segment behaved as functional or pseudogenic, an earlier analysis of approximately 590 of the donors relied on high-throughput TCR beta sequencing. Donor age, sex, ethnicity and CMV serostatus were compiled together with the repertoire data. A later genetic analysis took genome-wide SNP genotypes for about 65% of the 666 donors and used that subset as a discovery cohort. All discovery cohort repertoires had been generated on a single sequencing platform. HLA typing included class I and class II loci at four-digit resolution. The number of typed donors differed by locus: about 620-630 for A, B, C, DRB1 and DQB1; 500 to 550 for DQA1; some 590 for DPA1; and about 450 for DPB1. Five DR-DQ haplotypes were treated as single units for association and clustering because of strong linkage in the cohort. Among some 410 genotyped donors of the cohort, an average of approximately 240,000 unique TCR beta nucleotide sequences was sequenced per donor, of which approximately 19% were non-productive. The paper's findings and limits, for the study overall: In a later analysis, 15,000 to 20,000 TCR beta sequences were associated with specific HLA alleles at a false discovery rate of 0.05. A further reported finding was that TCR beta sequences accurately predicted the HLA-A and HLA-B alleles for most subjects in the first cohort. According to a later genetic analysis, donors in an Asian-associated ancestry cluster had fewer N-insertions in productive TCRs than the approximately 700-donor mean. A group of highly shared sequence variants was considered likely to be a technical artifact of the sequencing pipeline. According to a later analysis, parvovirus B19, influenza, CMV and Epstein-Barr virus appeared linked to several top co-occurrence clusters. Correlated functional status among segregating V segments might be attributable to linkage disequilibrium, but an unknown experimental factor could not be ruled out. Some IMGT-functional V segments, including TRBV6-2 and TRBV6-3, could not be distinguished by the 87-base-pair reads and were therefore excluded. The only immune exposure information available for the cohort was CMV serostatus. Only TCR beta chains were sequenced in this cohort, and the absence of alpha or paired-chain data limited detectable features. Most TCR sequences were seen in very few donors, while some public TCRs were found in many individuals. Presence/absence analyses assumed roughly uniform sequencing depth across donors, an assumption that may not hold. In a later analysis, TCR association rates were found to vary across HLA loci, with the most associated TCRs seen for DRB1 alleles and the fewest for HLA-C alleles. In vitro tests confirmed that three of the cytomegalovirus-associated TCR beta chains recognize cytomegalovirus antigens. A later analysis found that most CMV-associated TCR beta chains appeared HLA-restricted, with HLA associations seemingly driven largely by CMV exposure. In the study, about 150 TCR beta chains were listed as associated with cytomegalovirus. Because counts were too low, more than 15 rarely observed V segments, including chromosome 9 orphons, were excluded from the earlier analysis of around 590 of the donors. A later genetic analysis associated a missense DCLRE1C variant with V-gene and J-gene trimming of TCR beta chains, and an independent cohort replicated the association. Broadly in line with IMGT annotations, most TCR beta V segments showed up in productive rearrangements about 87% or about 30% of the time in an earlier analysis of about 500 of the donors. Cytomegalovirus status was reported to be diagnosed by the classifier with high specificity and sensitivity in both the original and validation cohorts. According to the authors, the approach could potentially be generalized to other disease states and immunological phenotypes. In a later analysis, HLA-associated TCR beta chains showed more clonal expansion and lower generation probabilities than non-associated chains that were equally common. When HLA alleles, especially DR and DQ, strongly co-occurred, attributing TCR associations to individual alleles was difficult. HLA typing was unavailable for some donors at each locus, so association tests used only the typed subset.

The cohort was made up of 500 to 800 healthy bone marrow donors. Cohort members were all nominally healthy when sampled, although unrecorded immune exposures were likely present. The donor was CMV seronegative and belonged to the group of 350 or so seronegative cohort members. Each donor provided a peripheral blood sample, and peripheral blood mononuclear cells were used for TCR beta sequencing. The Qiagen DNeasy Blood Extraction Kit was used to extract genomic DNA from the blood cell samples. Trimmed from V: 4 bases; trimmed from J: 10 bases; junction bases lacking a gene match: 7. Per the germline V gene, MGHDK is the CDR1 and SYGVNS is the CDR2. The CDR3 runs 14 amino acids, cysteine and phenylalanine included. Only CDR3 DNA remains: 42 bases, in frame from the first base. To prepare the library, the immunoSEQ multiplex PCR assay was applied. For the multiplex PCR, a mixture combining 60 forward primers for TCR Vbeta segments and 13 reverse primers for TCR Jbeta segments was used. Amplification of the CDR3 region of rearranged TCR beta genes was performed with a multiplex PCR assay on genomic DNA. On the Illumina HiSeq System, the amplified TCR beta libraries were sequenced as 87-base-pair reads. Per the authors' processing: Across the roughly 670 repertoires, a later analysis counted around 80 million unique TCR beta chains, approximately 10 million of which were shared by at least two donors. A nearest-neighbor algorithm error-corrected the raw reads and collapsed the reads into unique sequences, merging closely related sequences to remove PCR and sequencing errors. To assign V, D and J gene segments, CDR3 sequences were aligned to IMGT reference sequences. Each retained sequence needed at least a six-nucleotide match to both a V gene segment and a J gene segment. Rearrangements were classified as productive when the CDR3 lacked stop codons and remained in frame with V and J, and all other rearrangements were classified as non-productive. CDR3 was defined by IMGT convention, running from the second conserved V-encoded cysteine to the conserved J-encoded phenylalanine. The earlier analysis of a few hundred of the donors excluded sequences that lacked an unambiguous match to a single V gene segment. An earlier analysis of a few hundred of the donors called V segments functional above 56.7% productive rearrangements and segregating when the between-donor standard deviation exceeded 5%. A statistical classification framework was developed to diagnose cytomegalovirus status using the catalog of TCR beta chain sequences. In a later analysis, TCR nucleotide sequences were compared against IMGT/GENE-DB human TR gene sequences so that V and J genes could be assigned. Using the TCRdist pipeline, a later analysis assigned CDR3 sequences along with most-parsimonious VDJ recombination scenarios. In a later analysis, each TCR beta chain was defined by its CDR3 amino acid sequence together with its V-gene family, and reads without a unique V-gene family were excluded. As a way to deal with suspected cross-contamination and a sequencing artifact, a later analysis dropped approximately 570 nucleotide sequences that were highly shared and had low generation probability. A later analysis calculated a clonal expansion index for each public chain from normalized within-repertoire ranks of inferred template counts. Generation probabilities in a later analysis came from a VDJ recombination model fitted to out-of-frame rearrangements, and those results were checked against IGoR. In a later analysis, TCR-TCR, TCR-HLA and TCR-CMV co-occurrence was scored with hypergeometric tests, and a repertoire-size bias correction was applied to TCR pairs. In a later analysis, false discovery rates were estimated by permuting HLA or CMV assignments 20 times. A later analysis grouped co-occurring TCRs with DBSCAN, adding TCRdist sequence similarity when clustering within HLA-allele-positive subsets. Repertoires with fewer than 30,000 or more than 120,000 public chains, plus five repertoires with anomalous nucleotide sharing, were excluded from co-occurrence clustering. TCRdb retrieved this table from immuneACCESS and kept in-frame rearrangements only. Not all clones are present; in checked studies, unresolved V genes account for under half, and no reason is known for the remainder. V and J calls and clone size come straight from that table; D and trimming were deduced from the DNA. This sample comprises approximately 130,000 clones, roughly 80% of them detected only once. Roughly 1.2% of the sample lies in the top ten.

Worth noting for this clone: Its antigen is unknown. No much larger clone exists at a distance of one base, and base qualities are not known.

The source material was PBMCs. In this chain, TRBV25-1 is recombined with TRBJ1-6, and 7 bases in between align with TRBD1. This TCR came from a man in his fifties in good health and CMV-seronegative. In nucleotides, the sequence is TGTGCCAGCAGTGCAGACCACAGGGGCTCACCCCTCCACTTT. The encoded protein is CASSADHRGSPLHF.